These T cell receptor beta chains were read from a single sample in a study of OX40 agonist ivuxolimab in advanced cancers. Here immunoSEQ multiplex PCR was the method, and the copy in TCRdb shows in-frame clones only, minus some. The sample lists around 29,000 clones; 85% were seen once. The input for sequencing was CD4+ or CD8+ T cells sorted from blood, taken in a trial of the OX40 agonist ivuxolimab. Receptor source: an adult with an advanced solid tumor such as melanoma, head and neck, liver or kidney cancer. CDR3s include the opening cysteine and the closing phenylalanine or tryptophan. The D gene is left open where the match is weak. The size of a clone is reported for some rows only, either as once, few or many, or as a class for expanded clones.

abundance	d_gene	v_gene	j_gene	CDR3aa	CDR3nt
.	.	TRBV30	TRBJ1-1	CAWSATGLNTEAFF	TGTGCCTGGAGTGCGACAGGTTTAAACACTGAAGCTTTCTTT
.	.	TRBV7-6	TRBJ2-2	CASSLASGELFF	TGTGCCAGCAGCTTAGCCTCCGGGGAGCTGTTTTTT
.	.	TRBV5-1	TRBJ2-7	CASSLDGPGPGFNEQYF	TGCGCCAGCAGCTTAGATGGACCGGGGCCAGGTTTCAACGAGCAGTACTTC
.	TRBD1	TRBV27	TRBJ1-1	CASSSSGTAPFETEAFF	TGTGCCAGCAGTTCCTCGGGGACAGCCCCCTTCGAAACTGAAGCTTTCTTT
few	.	TRBV2	TRBJ1-5	CASAEDINQPQHF	TGTGCCAGCGCGGAGGATATCAATCAGCCCCAGCATTTT
.	TRBD2	TRBV7-8	TRBJ2-5	CASSSPLAGAEETQYF	TGTGCCAGCAGCTCACCGCTAGCGGGGGCGGAAGAGACCCAGTACTTC
.	.	TRBV11-2	TRBJ2-1	CASSFRREQFF	TGTGCCAGCAGCTTTCGAAGGGAGCAGTTCTTC
.	.	TRBV20-1	TRBJ2-7	CSARDPYEQYF	TGCAGTGCTAGAGACCCCTACGAGCAGTACTTC
.	.	TRBV29-1	TRBJ2-2	CSVRQANTGELFF	TGCAGCGTTCGGCAAGCGAACACCGGGGAGCTGTTTTTT
.	TRBD1	TRBV9	TRBJ2-2	CASSSGQGLVNTGELFF	TGTGCCAGCAGCTCGGGACAGGGGTTGGTGAACACCGGGGAGCTGTTTTTT
.	.	TRBV19	TRBJ1-4	CASSIPGAELFF	TGTGCCAGTAGTATTCCTGGGGCTGAACTGTTTTTT
.	.	TRBV28	TRBJ2-2	CASSIIKAGELFF	TGTGCCAGCAGTATAATTAAGGCCGGGGAGCTGTTTTTT
.	TRBD2	TRBV28	TRBJ2-5	CASSPGLAGAAGETQYF	TGTGCCAGCAGCCCGGGACTAGCGGGGGCCGCGGGGGAGACCCAGTACTTC
.	TRBD1	TRBV19	TRBJ2-1	CASSIGQGANNEQFF	TGTGCCAGTAGTATTGGCCAGGGGGCCAACAATGAGCAGTTCTTC
.	.	TRBV15	TRBJ1-6	CATSREVAASYNSPLHF	TGTGCCACCAGCAGAGAGGTCGCAGCTTCCTATAATTCACCCCTCCACTTT
.	TRBD2	TRBV28	TRBJ2-3	CASSTPRGVFTDTQYF	TGTGCCAGCAGTACTCCGCGGGGGGTCTTCACAGATACGCAGTATTTT
few	TRBD2	TRBV9	TRBJ2-7	CASSSSGGAVEQYF	TGTGCCAGCAGTTCTAGCGGGGGGGCCGTTGAGCAGTACTTC
.	TRBD1	TRBV13	TRBJ2-1	CASGIGTGDNEQFF	TGTGCCAGCGGGATCGGGACAGGGGACAATGAGCAGTTCTTC
.	TRBD2	TRBV19	TRBJ2-7	CASMSGGFPYEQYF	TGTGCCAGTATGAGCGGGGGCTTTCCGTACGAGCAGTACTTC
.	TRBD1	TRBV11-3	TRBJ2-1	CASSLVPGTGHYNEQFF	TGTGCCAGCAGCTTAGTTCCCGGGACAGGTCACTACAATGAGCAGTTCTTC
.	TRBD2	TRBV7-9	TRBJ2-7	CASSLGAGLTSYEQYF	TGTGCCAGCAGCTTAGGCGCGGGACTAACCTCCTACGAGCAGTACTTC
few	.	TRBV30	TRBJ1-6	CAWSAYPQGSNSPLHF	TGTGCCTGGAGTGCCTACCCCCAGGGAAGCAATTCACCCCTCCACTTT
.	.	TRBV19	TRBJ1-5	CASSIGNQPQHF	TGTGCCAGTAGTATAGGAAATCAGCCCCAGCATTTT
.	TRBD1	TRBV27	TRBJ1-5	CASSQGQGIVPSQPQHF	TGTGCCAGCAGTCAGGGACAGGGGATAGTCCCCTCTCAGCCCCAGCATTTT
.	TRBD2	TRBV5-4	TRBJ2-5	CASSLIIAGPPYQETQYF	TGTGCCAGCAGCTTGATAATAGCGGGGCCCCCGTACCAAGAGACCCAGTACTTC
.	.	TRBV29-1	TRBJ1-4	CSVVEVEGGEKLFF	TGCAGCGTTGTGGAGGTTGAAGGGGGGGAAAAACTGTTTTTT